This T cell receptor (beta chain) was recorded in a study of blood T cell repertoires in COVID-19 (TCRdb year 2020). About the full investigation: Samples from collaborators originated in the United States, Italy and Spain and spanned both the acute and convalescent phases of COVID-19. Where HLA class I and class II types were available, the types were taken from metadata supplied by the sample provider, not from assay-based typing. The prospective study material was composed of cDNA or gDNA derived from T cells, B-cell-depleted T cells, or PBMCs. A freely available public database, intended as a resource for researchers studying the immune response to SARS-CoV-2, is where the repertoires were released. Samples were obtained from the ongoing ImmuneRACE study (first 160 participants) and from 1,254 subjects provided by 6 global collaborators. The dataset comprised deeply sampled blood TCRbeta repertoires from subjects exposed to, actively infected with, or recovered from COVID-19. Sample metadata almost always included a de-identified subject ID, COVID-19 status, age in years and sex.

TCRbeta CDR3 regions were amplified from genomic DNA using the immunoSEQ Assay, a bias-controlled multiplex PCR. The authors processed their data as follows. Within the assay, amplification of reference gene primers was used to estimate how many nucleated cells each sample contained. To quantify the absolute abundance of each unique TCRbeta CDR3 rearrangement, sequence reads were collapsed and filtered. For each sample, productive Simpson clonality was calculated by taking the square root of Simpson's diversity index across productive rearrangements. TCRdb re-hosts the immuneACCESS table, in-frame sequences only. Its copies lack some clones; in the studies checked, an unresolved V gene accounts for under half of them, and the cause for the rest is not known. V, J and clone size derive from that table, while D and trimming were established from the DNA sequence. This sample is represented by 150,000 to 250,000 clones; around 94% of them were singletons. The ten largest clones add up to about 0.76% of the sample.

V drops 5 bases and J drops 4 bases, leaving 8 bases in between. The CDR3 has 12 amino acids, counting the end cysteine and phenylalanine. Only the CDR3 portion is preserved as DNA: 36 bases, with reading frame beginning at the first base. CDR1 and CDR2 are drawn from the germline V gene: SGHAT, FQNNGV. One collaborating source in Seattle enrolled patients during active infection and followed them longitudinally through the course of disease. Each collaborating institution followed its own protocols to collect whole blood in K2EDTA tubes. Collaborator samples were shipped for TCRbeta analysis as frozen whole blood, isolated PBMCs, or DNA extracted from either sample type. Study-wide findings and limitations: The quantity of clinical and demographic metadata differed by source and by participant and was supplied without curation.

A word on this clone: Its antigen is still unknown. The sample holds no much larger clone one base away, and base qualities are not on file.

The clonotype was recovered from a man aged 25-40 years with COVID-19, enrolled during active disease. Here the chain combines TRBV11-2 and TRBJ1-1, with no reliable assignment of the D segment. The specimen sequenced was peripheral blood. The CDR3 reads CASSHSITEAFF. The DNA sequence is given as TGTGCCAGCAGCCATTCAATCACTGAAGCTTTCTTT.